The 18 T cell receptor beta chains reported below all come from one sample, sequenced in a study of T cell responses to AZD1222 COVID-19 vaccine. The repertoire was sequenced with immunoSEQ multiplex PCR; TCRdb's copy has only in-frame clones and lacks some. There are about 120,000 clones in the sample; around 92% occur only once, and more than 13% lies in the top ten. Here the sequenced sample was peripheral blood, taken on day 0 of AZD1222 vaccination. The receptors were gathered from an adult in good health.

The genes are TRBV19 and TRBJ1-4, with 7 bases identical to TRBD1. The germline gives CDR1 LNHDA, CDR2 SQIVND (reference sequence). Trimming cost V 8 bases and J 2 bases; bases outside gene matches: 8. This CDR3 contains 15 residues. The DNA of the CDR3 is TGTGCCAGTGTTCACAGGGGAGGGACTAATGAAAAACTGTTTTTT. Its protein is CASVHRGGTNEKLFF.

The chain links TRBV6-5 to TRBJ1-2; D gene ambiguous. Germline loops: CDR1 MNHEY, CDR2 SVGAGI. V lost 0 bases and J 6 bases, leaving 8 bases between the germline ends. The CDR3 consists of 13 residues. CDR3 DNA sequence: TGTGCCAGCAGTTACTCTGGCACTGATGGCTACACCTTC. This encodes CASSYSGTDGYTF.

CDR3 sequence reads: CASSWGSPLANYGYTF. CDR3 bases: TGTGCCAGCAGCTGGGGCAGCCCACTGGCTAACTATGGCTACACCTTC. V usage is TRBV7-2 and J usage is TRBJ1-2; weak D call: TRBD1 (5 bases). The CDR3 runs 16 residues. Germline CDR1 and CDR2: SGHTA and FQGNSA. V lost 4 bases and J lost 0, with 15 bases in between. Variable domain in full (rest from reference TRBV7-2 and TRBJ1-2): GAGVSQSPSNKVTEKGKDVELRCDPISGHTALYWYRQSLGQGLEFLIYFQGNSAPDKSGLPSDRFSAERTGGSVSTLTIQRTQQEDSAVYLCASSWGSPLANYGYTFGSGTRLTVV.

The rearrangement links TRBV9 to TRBJ1-5; tentative D call: TRBD1 (5 bases). The CDR3 covers 13 residues. In germline, CDR1 is SGDLS, CDR2 YYNGEE. V lost 4 bases to trimming and J lost 6 bases, with 11 bases between them. CDR3 sequence: CASSMDIGQPQHF. The CDR3 DNA reads TGTGCCAGCAGCATGGACATCGGTCAGCCCCAGCATTTT.

The chain has TRBV6-5 and TRBJ2-2; 7 nucleotides match TRBD2. J lost 6 bases, V lost 6 bases, and 4 bases had no gene match. The CDR3 runs 13 residues. Germline values: CDR1 MNHEY, CDR2 SVGAGI. The CDR3 nucleotides are TGTGCCAGCAGCCCCGGACTAGCCGGGGAGCTGTTTTTT. It translates to CASSPGLAGELFF.

This rearrangement joins TRBV27 to TRBJ2-2; maybe TRBD2 (6 bases). Between the trimmed V and J ends, which lost 1 base and 4 bases, there was a span of 10 bases. Germline assignment: CDR1 MNHEY and CDR2 SMNVEV (reference sequence). The CDR3 has 15 amino acids. CDR3 DNA: TGTGCCAGCAGTTTATTTGGGGGAGGCACCGGGGAGCTGTTTTTT. Encoded protein: CASSLFGGGTGELFF.

This chain connects TRBV9 to TRBJ1-5, with D perhaps TRBD1 (5 bases). The germline V gene has CDR1 SGDLS and CDR2 YYNGEE. V was cut by 3 bases and J by 0 bases, with 10 bases left in between. The CDR3 has 15 amino acids. The DNA of the CDR3 is TGTGCCAGCAGCGCCAGGGCGGATAGCAATCAGCCCCAGCATTTT. This translates into CASSARADSNQPQHF.

The chain recombines TRBV28 with TRBJ1-1; D gene unclear. The CDR3 runs to 12 residues. In germline, CDR1 is MDHEN, CDR2 SYDVKM. V was trimmed by 5 bases and J by 1 base, leaving 5 bases between them. CDR3: CASSPGNTEAFF. The DNA of the CDR3 is TGTGCCAGCAGTCCTGGGAACACTGAAGCTTTCTTT.

This CDR3 reads CASSYSVEAQQDNSPLHF. CDR3 bases: TGTGCCAGCAGTTACTCGGTAGAGGCCCAGCAGGATAATTCACCCCTCCACTTT. The chain carries TRBV6-2 or TRBV6-3 and TRBJ1-6; no firm D call. V gave up 0 bases and J gave up 5 bases, with 17 bases separating them. The CDR3 sequence is 18 residues long. Germline CDR1 MNHEY, CDR2 SVGEGT.

The chain is built from TRBV6-5 and TRBJ1-3, with D uncertain. The CDR3 runs 14 residues. V lost 2 bases, J lost 4 bases, and 9 bases lay in between. Germline assignment: CDR1 MNHEY and CDR2 SVGAGI. The CDR3 loop reads CASSYTEQGNTIYF. CDR3 coding DNA: TGTGCCAGCAGTTACACTGAACAGGGAAACACCATATATTTT.

The rearrangement uses TRBV7-9 and TRBJ2-7; D is uncertain. The CDR3 consists of 14 residues. Germline V gene lookup returns CDR1 SEHNR and CDR2 FQNEAQ (reference sequence). V gave up 1 base and J gave up 7 bases, with 14 bases separating them. The chain's CDR3 is CASSLEGVRKEQYF. The DNA of the CDR3 is TGTGCCAGCAGCTTAGAGGGTGTGCGCAAGGAGCAGTACTTC. Full variable domain (outside the CDR3, taken from reference TRBV7-9 and TRBJ2-7): DTGVSQNPRHKITKRGQNVTFRCDPISEHNRLYWYRQTLGQGPEFLTYFQNEAQLEKSRLLSDRFSAERPKGSFSTLEIQRTEQGDSAMYLCASSLEGVRKEQYFGPGTRLTVT.

This chain connects TRBV18 to TRBJ1-4, with TRBD1 matching over 12 bases. The length of the CDR3 is 15 residues. Trimming removed 5 bases from V and 8 bases from J; junction bases left unmatched: 6. Germline-derived CDR1 and CDR2 are KGHSH and LQKENI. CDR3 residues: CASSSGQGAEEKLFF. CDR3 in DNA: TGTGCCAGCTCATCGGGACAGGGGGCGGAGGAAAAACTGTTTTTT.

The genes are TRBV19 and TRBJ1-1, with D perhaps TRBD1 (5 bases). The V gene lost 7 bases and the J gene lost 1 base, with 13 bases spanning the gap. The germline CDR1 and CDR2 sequences are LNHDA and SQIVND (reference sequence). The length of the CDR3 is 14 residues. CDR3 amino acids: CASTVAGRNTEAFF. The CDR3 region has the DNA TGTGCCAGTACCGTGGCAGGGCGGAACACTGAAGCTTTCTTT.

CDR3 in DNA: TGCGCCAGCAGCCAAGTCCCTGGGGTAGACAATGAGCAGTTCTTC. Translated, it gives CASSQVPGVDNEQFF. The chain employs TRBV4-3 and TRBJ2-1; no firm D call. Germline V gives CDR1 LGHNA, CDR2 YSLEER. V gave up 1 base and J gave up 5 bases, with 12 bases separating them. The CDR3 consists of 15 residues.

The J gene is TRBJ1-1, the V gene TRBV4-1; the match to TRBD1 covers 8 bases. The CDR3 spans 15 residues. CDR1 and CDR2 (germline): MGHRA, YSYEKL. Trimming at V came to 0 bases and at J to 5 bases, leaving 5 bases not matched to a gene. Written as DNA, the CDR3 is TGCGCCAGCAGCCAAGATCCCAGGGGGCGAACTGAAGCTTTCTTT. Translated: CASSQDPRGRTEAFF.

The V call is TRBV5-1, the J call TRBJ1-3; tentative D call: TRBD1 (5 bases). CDR3 length equals 16 residues. CDR1 and CDR2 from the germline V gene are SGHRS and YFSETQ. The V end was cut by 2 bases, the J end by 0 bases, with 12 bases between. The CDR3 bases are TGCGCCAGCAGCTTCGGGGGTGAGAGCTCTGGAAACACCATATATTTT. Residues: CASSFGGESSGNTIYF.

This clone was observed once. The gene calls are TRBV28 and TRBJ2-3, with a tentative D call TRBD2 (5 bases). This CDR3 comprises 13 residues. Trimming removed 4 bases from V and 6 bases from J, with 11 bases in between. From germline, CDR1 is MDHEN and CDR2 SYDVKM. The CDR3 is CASSSISGDTQYF. DNA of the CDR3: TGTGCCAGCAGTTCGATCTCGGGGGATACGCAGTATTTT.

The chain combines TRBV27 with TRBJ2-5; the match to TRBD2 covers 14 bases. This CDR3 is 17 amino acids long. Germline V CDR1 and CDR2: MNHEY, SMNVEV (reference sequence). Trimming cost V 0 bases and J 5 bases; bases outside gene matches: 5. CDR3 sequence: CASSLSEGLAGVETQYF. In nucleotides, the CDR3 is TGTGCCAGCAGTTTATCGGAGGGACTAGCGGGAGTCGAGACCCAGTACTTC.